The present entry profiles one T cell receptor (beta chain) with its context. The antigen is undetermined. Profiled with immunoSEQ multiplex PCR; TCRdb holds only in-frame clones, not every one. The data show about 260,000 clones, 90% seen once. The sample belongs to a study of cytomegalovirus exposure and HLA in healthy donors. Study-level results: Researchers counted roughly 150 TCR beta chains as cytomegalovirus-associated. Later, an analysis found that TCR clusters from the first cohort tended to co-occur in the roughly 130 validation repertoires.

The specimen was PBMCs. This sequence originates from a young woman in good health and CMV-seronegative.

The CDR3 bases are TGCGCCAGCAGCCAAAACAGGGGGTCCTACGAGCAGTACTTC. Protein sequence: CASSQNRGSYEQYF. The chain uses TRBV4-1 and TRBJ2-7; 8 nucleotides match TRBD1. The germline CDR1 and CDR2 sequences are MGHRA and YSYEKL. V lost 2 bases and J lost 1; bases outside the gene matches: 1. The CDR3 sequence is 14 residues long.